Sequencing of this TCR beta chain was carried out in a study of glioma-infiltrating T cells after dendritic cell vaccination (TCRdb year 2016). At the level of the whole study: The cohort included some 15 glioblastoma patients drawn from Phase I and II dendritic cell vaccination trials, of whom 9 were newly diagnosed and 6 had recurrent disease. Survival after dendritic cell vaccination was correlated with TCR sequencing metrics, including TIL content and tumor-blood repertoire overlap. Between about 2002 and 2012, patients were given autologous tumor lysate-pulsed dendritic cell vaccination. Each patient got three intradermal injections of the dendritic cell vaccine, spaced at biweekly intervals, in the arm below the axilla. In glioblastoma patients vaccinated with dendritic cells, deep sequencing of TCR beta CDR3 regions served to measure the amount of tumor-infiltrating lymphocytes and to compare repertoires between tumor and blood. The vaccine was prepared from monocyte-derived dendritic cells that were cultured for roughly seven days with IL-4 and GM-CSF and then pulsed overnight with autologous tumor lysate. The research as a whole found: Higher estimated pretreatment TIL content predicted longer time to progression and overall survival after dendritic cell vaccination. The three-group TCR overlap response model was described as speculative and requiring prospective validation. TCR clonality showed no direct relationship with survival, which suggests that a diverse polyclonal response may be important. The cohort was small and heterogeneous, with few patients having full blood and tumor sets and even fewer initial-recurrent tumor pairs.

TCRB CDR3 regions were amplified from 1.5 to 2.5 ug genomic DNA, or all available DNA if less, using the immunoSEQ assay. For multiplex PCR, 60 forward primers for TCR V beta segments and 13 reverse primers for J beta segments were used. Synthetic control templates were spiked into each sample at limiting dilution to estimate reads per starting template. Sequencing produced 87 bp reads on the Illumina HiSeq System. The authors processed their data as follows. PCR and sequencing errors were removed by merging closely related sequences with a nearest neighbor algorithm. TCR overlap was defined as the percentage of unique tumor TCR beta sequences that were also found in the peripheral blood of the same patient. TCRdb took this table from immuneACCESS and kept in-frame rearrangements with V and J called. Such tables lack part of the clones; where checked against another copy, unresolved V genes explain under half of the gap, and the rest is unexplained. V and J calls and clone size are copied from that table; D and trimming were computed from the DNA. The sample table shows 90,000 to 95,000 clones, and 75% to 90% are seen once. The leading ten clones occupy 2.1% of the sample.

The sample's time point label, in plain terms: after dendritic cell vaccination, including at tumor progression/relapse. Patients were selected for having adequate residual fresh-frozen tumor tissue and more than two years of available survival data. Molecular status otherwise varied across the glioblastoma patients, but none of them carried an isocitrate dehydrogenase mutation. PBMC collection took place before vaccination, two weeks after the third vaccination, and at tumor progression if progression occurred. The Qiagen DNeasy Blood extraction Kit was used for extraction of genomic DNA. In the case of this clone: Its antigen specificity is not known. It has no much larger one-base neighbor in the sample; base qualities were not kept.

CDR1 is given as SGHAT and CDR2 as FQNNGV, both from the germline V gene. V lost 5 bases and J lost 6 bases, and the count of bases not matched to a germline gene is 5. Including cysteine and phenylalanine, the CDR3 has 13 amino acids. Only the CDR3 region is kept as DNA, spanning 39 bases read in frame from base 1. The TCR originated in a human donor with glioblastoma. The sequence joins TRBV11-2 to TRBJ1-1, and 8 junctional nucleotides match TRBD1. The sample in question was blood, obtained after dendritic cell vaccination. The CDR3 protein sequence reads: CASSRDRLSEAFF. The nucleotides are TGTGCCAGCAGCAGGGACAGGCTATCTGAAGCTTTCTTT.